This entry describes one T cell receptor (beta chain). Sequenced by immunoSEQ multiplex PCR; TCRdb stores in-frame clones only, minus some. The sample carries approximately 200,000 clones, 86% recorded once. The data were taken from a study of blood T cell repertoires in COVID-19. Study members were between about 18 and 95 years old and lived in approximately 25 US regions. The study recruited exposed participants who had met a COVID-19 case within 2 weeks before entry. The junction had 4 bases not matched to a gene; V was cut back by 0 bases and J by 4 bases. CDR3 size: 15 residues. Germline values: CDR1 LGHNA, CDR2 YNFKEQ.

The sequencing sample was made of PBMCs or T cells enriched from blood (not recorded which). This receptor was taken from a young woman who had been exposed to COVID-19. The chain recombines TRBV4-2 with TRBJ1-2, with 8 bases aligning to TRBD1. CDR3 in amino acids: CASSQDEGQGYGYTF. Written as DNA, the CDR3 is TGTGCCAGCAGCCAAGATGAAGGACAGGGCTATGGCTACACCTTC.